This TCR beta chain was sequenced in a study of Ad26.COV2.S vaccination and SARS-CoV-2 variants. Overall study context: Participant was drawn from the COV1001 Ad26.COV2.S trial arm.

Comments on this clone: Its target is unknown.

This CDR3 has 17 amino acids. Germline V CDR1 and CDR2: KGHDR, SFDVKD. Trimming shortened V by 1 base and J by 2 bases, and 14 bases separated the two germline ends. Treatment specified: some 19 received Ad26.COV2.S at low or high dose, single or two shots; several received placebo; per-sample allocation not given. Samples came from day 63 after the first vaccine or placebo injection. Cohort 1b enrolled adults aged 18-55 years in Boston. General study points: Vaccine recipients had higher spike-specific TCR breadth than placebo recipients.

The data were produced by immunoSEQ multiplex PCR, yet TCRdb's version contains in-frame clones alone and is incomplete. The sample lists around 400,000 clones; approximately 90% were seen once. Specimen: peripheral blood, collected in a trial of Ad26.COV2.S vaccine versus placebo. The chain joins TRBV24-1 to TRBJ2-1; maybe TRBD2 (6 bases). This TCR came from a person between 18 and 60 years old who received the Ad26.COV2.S COVID-19 vaccine or a placebo. Written as DNA, the CDR3 is TGTGCCACCAGTGATTTAAAAAGCTGGGGGGCCTACAATGAGCAGTTCTTC. This gives the protein CATSDLKSWGAYNEQFF.